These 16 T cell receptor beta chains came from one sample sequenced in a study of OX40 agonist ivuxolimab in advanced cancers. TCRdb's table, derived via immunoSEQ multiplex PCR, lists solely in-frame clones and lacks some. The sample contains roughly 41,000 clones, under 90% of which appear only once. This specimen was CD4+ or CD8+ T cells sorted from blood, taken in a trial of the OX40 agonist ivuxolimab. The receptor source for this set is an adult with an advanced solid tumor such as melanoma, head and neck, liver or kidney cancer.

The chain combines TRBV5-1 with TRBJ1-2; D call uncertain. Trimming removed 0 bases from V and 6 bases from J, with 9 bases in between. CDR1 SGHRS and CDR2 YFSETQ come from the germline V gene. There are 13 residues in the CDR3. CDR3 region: CASSLASGNGYTF. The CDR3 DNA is TGCGCCAGCAGCTTGGCGTCGGGGAATGGCTACACCTTC.

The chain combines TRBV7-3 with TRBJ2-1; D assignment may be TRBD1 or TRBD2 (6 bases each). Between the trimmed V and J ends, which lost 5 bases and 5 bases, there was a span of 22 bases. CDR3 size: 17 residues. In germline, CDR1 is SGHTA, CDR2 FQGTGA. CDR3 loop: CASSPRVNREVHNEQFF. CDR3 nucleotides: TGTGCCAGCAGCCCACGTGTGAACAGGGAGGTGCACAATGAGCAGTTCTTC.

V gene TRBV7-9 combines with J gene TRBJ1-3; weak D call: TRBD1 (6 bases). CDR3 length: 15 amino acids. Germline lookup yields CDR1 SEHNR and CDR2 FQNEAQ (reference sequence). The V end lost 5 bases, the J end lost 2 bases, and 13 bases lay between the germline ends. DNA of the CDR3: TGTGCCAGCAGCCCCTTAGGGGGGACTGGAAACACCATATATTTT. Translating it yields CASSPLGGTGNTIYF. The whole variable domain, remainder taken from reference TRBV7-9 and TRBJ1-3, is DTGVSQNPRHKITKRGQNVTFRCDPISEHNRLYWYRQTLGQGPEFLTYFQNEAQLEKSRLLSDRFSAERPKGSFSTLEIQRTEQGDSAMYLCASSPLGGTGNTIYFGEGSWLTVV.

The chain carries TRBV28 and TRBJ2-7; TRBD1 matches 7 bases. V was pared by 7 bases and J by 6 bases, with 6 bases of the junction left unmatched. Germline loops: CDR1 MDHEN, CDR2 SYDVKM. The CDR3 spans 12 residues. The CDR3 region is CASTPRTGEQYF. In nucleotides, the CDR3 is TGTGCCAGCACGCCAAGGACAGGCGAGCAGTACTTC.

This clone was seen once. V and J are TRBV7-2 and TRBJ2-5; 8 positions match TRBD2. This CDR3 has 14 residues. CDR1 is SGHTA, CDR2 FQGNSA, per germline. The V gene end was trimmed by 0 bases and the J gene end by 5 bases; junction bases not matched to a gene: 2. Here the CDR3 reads CASSLASGAETQYF. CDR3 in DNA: TGTGCCAGCAGCTTAGCTAGCGGGGCGGAGACCCAGTACTTC.

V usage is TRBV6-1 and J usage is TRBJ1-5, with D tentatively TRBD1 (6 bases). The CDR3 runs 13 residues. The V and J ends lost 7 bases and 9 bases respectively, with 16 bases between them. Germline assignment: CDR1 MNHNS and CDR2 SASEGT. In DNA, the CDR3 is TGTGCCAGCAACCCGGGACACTCAAGGCCCCAGCATTTT. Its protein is CASNPGHSRPQHF.

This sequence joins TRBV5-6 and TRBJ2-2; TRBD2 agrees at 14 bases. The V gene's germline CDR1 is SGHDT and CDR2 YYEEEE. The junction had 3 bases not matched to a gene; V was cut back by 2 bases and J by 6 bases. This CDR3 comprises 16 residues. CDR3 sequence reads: CASSFRTSGGPGELFF. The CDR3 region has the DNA TGTGCCAGCAGCTTTCGGACTAGCGGGGGGCCCGGGGAGCTGTTTTTT. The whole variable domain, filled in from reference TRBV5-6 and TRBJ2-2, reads DAGVTQSPTHLIKTRGQQVTLRCSPKSGHDTVSWYQQALGQGPQFIFQYYEEEERQRGNFPDRFSGHQFPNYSSELNVNALLLGDSALYLCASSFRTSGGPGELFFGEGSRLTVL.

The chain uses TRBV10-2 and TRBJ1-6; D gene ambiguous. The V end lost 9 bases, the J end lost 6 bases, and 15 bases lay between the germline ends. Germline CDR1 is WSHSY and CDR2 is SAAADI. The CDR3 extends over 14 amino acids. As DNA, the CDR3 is TGCGCCAGTAAAGAGGCAGCGCCTAATTCACCCCTCCACTTT. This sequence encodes CASKEAAPNSPLHF.

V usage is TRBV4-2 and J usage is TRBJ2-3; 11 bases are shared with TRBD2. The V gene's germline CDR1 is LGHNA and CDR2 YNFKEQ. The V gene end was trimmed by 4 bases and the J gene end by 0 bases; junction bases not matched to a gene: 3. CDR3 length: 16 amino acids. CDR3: CASSPTSGASTDTQYF. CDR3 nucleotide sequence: TGTGCCAGCAGCCCGACTAGCGGGGCGAGCACAGATACGCAGTATTTT.

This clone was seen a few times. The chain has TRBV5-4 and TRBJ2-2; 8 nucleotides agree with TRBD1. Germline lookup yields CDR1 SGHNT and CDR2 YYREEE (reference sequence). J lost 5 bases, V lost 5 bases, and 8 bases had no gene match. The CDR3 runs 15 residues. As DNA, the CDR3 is TGTGCCAGCAGTAGTCAGGGGGCCCGGACCGGGGAGCTGTTTTTT. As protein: CASSSQGARTGELFF.

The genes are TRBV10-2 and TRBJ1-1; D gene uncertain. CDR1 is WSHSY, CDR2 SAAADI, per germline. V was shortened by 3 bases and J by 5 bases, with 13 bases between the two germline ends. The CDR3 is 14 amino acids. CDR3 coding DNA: TGCGCCAGCAGTGAAGGCAGTCGGGGAACTGAAGCTTTCTTT. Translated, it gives CASSEGSRGTEAFF.

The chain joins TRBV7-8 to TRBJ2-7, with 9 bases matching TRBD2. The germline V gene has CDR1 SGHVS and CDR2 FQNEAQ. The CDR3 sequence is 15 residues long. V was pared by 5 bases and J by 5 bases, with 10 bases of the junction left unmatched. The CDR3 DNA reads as TGTGCCAGCAGCCCGGGACTAGCAATGGACCACGAGCAGTACTTC. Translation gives CASSPGLAMDHEQYF.

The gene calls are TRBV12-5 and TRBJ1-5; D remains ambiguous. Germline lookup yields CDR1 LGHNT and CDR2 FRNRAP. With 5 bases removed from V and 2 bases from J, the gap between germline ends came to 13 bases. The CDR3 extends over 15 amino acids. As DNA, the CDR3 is TGTGCTAGTGGTAGGACTCAGGAGGGCAATCAGCCCCAGCATTTT. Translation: CASGRTQEGNQPQHF.

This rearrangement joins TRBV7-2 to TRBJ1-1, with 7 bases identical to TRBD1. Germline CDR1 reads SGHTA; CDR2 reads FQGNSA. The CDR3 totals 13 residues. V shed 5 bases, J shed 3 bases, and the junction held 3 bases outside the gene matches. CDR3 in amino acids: CASSRDRDTEAFF. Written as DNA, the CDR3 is TGTGCCAGCAGCCGCGACAGGGACACTGAAGCTTTCTTT.

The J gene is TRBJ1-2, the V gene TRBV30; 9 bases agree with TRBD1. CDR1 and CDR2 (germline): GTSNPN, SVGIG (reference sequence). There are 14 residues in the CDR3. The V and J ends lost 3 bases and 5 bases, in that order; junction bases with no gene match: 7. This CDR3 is CAWSVQGAQYGYTF. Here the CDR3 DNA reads TGTGCCTGGAGCGTACAGGGGGCCCAATATGGCTACACCTTC.

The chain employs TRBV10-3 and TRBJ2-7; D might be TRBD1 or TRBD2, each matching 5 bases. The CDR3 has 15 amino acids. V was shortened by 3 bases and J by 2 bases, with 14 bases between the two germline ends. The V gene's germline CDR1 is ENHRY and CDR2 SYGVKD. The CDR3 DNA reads TGTGCCATCAGTGAAAAAGGGACCGTTCCCTACGAGCAGTACTTC. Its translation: CAISEKGTVPYEQYF.